This TCR beta chain was sequenced during a study of beta chain features in type 1 diabetes. Findings and caveats of the study: Reduced insertions and increased deletions marked VDJ junctions in type 1 diabetes patients. When Type 1 diabetes patients were examined, their TCRB CDR3s proved moderately but significantly shorter in all four CD4+ subsets.

The investigators reverse transcribed all of the isolated RNA, so they sequenced expressed TCRB transcripts. The table came from immunoSEQ multiplex PCR; TCRdb's copy has only in-frame clones and leaves some out. The sample yields about 150,000 clones, around a tenth seen once. CDR1 is SQVTM, CDR2 ANQGSEA, per germline. Germline trimming cut 7 bases from V and 4 bases from J; bases unmatched to any gene: 6. CDR3 length equals 13 residues. This clone turned up a few times. Its specificity is not known. What was sequenced was central memory CD4+ T cells from blood. This chain joins TRBV29-1 and TRBJ1-3; 8 nucleotides line up with TRBD1. This sequence originates from a man aged 25-40 years with type 1 diabetes. The CDR3, as DNA: TGCAGCGCCTGGACAGGGACAGGAAACACCATATATTTT. Translation: CSAWTGTGNTIYF.